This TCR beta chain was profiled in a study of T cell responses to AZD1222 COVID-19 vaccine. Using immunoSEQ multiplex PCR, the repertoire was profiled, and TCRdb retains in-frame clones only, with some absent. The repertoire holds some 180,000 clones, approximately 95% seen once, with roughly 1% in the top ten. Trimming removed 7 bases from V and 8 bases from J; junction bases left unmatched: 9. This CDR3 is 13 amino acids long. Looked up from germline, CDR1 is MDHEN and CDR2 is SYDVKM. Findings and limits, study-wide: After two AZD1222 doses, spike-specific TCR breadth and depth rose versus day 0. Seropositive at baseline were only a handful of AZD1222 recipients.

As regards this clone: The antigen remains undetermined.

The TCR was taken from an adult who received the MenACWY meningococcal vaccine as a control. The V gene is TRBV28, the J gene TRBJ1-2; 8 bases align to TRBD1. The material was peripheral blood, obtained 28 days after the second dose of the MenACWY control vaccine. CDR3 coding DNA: TGTGCCAGCATCCCGGACAGGGTAGGAGGCTACACCTTC. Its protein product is CASIPDRVGGYTF.